These 2 T cell receptor beta chains were sequenced from one sample in a study of spatial heterogeneity in lung cancer. Time point reported: sample taken at primary tumor resection. TCRdb used MiXCR to reprocess the 5' RACE reads, holding one entry per CDR3 protein. The repertoire has tens of thousands of distinct CDR3 sequences, over 9.5% of them found once; the top ten carry 35% to 45%. The sequencing here drew on PBMCs, taken at surgery. The receptors here all came from a male donor with early-stage non-small cell lung cancer.

This clonotype was counted only a few times. The chain links TRBV16 to TRBJ1-2, with 9 bases that match TRBD1. V lost 3 bases, J lost 2 bases, and 7 bases stayed unmatched. From germline, CDR1 is KGHSY and CDR2 FQNENV. This CDR3 is built from 16 residues. As DNA, the CDR3 is TGTGCCAGCAGCCACACACCGGGACAGGGAAACTATGGCTACACCTTC. Amino acids: CASSHTPGQGNYGYTF.

CDR3 nucleotides: TGTGCCAGCAGTTTATCAGCGGGGGGAGAGACCCAGTACTTC. It codes for CASSLSAGGETQYF. The chain recombines TRBV12-3 or TRBV12-4 with TRBJ2-5, with 9 positions matching TRBD2. Losses at the gene ends were 2 bases for V and 4 bases for J; bases not matched to a gene: 2. The CDR3 has 14 residues.